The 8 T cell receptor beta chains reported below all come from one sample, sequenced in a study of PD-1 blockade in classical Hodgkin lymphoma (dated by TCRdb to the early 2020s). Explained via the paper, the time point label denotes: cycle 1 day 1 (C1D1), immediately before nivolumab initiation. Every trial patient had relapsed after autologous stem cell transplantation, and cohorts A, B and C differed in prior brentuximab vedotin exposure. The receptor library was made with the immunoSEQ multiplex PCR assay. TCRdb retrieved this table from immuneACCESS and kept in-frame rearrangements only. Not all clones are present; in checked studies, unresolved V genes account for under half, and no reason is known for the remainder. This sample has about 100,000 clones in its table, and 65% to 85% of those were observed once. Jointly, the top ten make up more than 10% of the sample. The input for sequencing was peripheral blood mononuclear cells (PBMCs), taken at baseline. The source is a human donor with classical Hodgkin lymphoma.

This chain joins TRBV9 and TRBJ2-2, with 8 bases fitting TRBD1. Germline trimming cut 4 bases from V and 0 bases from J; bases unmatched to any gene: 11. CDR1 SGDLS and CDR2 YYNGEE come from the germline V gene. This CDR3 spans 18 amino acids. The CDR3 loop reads CASSLRDRTFANTGELFF. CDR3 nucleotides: TGTGCCAGCAGCCTAAGGGACAGGACCTTCGCGAACACCGGGGAGCTGTTTTTT.

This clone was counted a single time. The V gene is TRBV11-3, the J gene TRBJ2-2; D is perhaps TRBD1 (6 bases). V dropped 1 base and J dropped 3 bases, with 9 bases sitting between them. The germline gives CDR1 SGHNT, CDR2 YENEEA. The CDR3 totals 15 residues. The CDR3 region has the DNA TGTGCCAGCAGCTTAGTCTCAGGGGACACCGGGGAGCTGTTTTTT. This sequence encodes CASSLVSGDTGELFF.

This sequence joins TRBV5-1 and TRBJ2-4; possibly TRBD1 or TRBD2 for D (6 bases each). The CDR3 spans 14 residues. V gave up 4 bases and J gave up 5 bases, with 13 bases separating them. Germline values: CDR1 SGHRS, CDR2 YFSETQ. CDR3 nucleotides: TGCGCCAGCAGCATATACGGGGGCCAAAACATTCAGTACTTC. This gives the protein CASSIYGGQNIQYF.

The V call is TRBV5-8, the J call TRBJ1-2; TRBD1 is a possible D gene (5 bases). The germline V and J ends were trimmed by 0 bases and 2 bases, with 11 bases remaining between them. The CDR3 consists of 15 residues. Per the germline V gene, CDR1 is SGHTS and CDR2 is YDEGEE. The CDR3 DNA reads TGTGCCAGCAGCTTGGAGGGACTAGGAAACTATGGCTACACCTTC. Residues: CASSLEGLGNYGYTF.

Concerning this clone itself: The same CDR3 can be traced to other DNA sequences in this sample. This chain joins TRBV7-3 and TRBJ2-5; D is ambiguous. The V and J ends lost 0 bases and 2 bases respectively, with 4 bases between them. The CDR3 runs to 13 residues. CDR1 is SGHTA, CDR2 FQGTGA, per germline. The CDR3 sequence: CASSLTPQETQYF. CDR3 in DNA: TGTGCCAGCAGCTTAACGCCTCAAGAGACCCAGTACTTC.

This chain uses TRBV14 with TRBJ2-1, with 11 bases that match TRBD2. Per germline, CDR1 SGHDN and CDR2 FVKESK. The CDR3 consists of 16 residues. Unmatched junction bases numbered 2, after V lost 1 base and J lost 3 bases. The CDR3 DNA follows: TGTGCCAGCAGCCAAGTAGCGGGAGGGAACTACAATGAGCAGTTCTTC. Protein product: CASSQVAGGNYNEQFF.

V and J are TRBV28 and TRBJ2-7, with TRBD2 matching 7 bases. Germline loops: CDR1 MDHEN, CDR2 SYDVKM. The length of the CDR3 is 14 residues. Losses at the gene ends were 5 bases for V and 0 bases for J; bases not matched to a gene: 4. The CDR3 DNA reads TGTGCCAGCAGTCGAGCGGGGATCTCCTACGAGCAGTACTTC. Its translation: CASSRAGISYEQYF. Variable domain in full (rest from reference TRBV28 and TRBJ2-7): DVKVTQSSRYLVKRTGEKVFLECVQDMDHENMFWYRQDPGLGLRLIYFSYDVKMKEKGDIPEGYSVSREKKERFSLILESASTNQTSMYLCASSRAGISYEQYFGPGTRLTVT.

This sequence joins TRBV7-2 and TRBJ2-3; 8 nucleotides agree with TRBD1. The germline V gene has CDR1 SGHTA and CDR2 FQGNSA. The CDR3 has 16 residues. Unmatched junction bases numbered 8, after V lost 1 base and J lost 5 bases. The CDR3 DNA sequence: TGTGCCAGCAGCTTAGGCCCCAGGGGGCTCGGAGATACGCAGTATTTT. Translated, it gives CASSLGPRGLGDTQYF.